The 8 T cell receptor beta chains in this list originate from one sample, sequenced in a study of blood T cell repertoires in COVID-19. Sequencing used immunoSEQ multiplex PCR; TCRdb keeps in-frame clones, though not all of them. The profile shows approximately 220,000 clones, roughly 90% of them singletons. Material for sequencing was PBMCs or T cells enriched from blood (not recorded which). These receptors came from a man aged 25 to 40 who had been exposed to COVID-19.

V and J are TRBV11-2 and TRBJ2-1; TRBD1 might be the D (6 bases). CDR3 length: 13 residues. The V gene lost 5 bases and the J gene lost 10 bases, with 15 bases spanning the gap. The germline V gene has CDR1 SGHAT and CDR2 FQNNGV. The chain's CDR3 is CASSLGTINEQFF. The CDR3 bases are TGTGCCAGCAGCCTCGGGACAATTAACGAGCAGTTCTTC.

This chain links TRBV27 with TRBJ1-2; the match to TRBD1 covers 7 bases. Per germline, CDR1 MNHEY and CDR2 SMNVEV (reference sequence). The CDR3 sequence is 15 residues long. J lost 4 bases, V lost 5 bases, and 10 bases had no gene match. The CDR3 DNA sequence: TGTGCCAGCAGTCTCAAGATTACAGGGGTCTATGGCTACACCTTC. Its translation: CASSLKITGVYGYTF.

The chain joins TRBV9 to TRBJ2-3, with D possibly being TRBD2 (6 bases). Per the germline V gene, CDR1 is SGDLS and CDR2 is YYNGEE. This CDR3 is built from 16 residues. The germline V and J ends were trimmed by 4 bases and 6 bases, with 21 bases remaining between them. DNA of the CDR3: TGTGCCAGCAGCCCTCGGACGGGCGGGGACCTCGATACGCAGTATTTT. Translated, it gives CASSPRTGGDLDTQYF.

Points on this clone: This may be a read error: a much more frequent sequence differs by one nucleotide. This chain links TRBV3-1 (or the pseudogene TRBV3-2) with TRBJ1-6; no reliable D call. Germline assignment: CDR1 LGHDT and CDR2 YNNKEL (reference sequence). This CDR3 region has 15 residues. The V end was cut by 1 base, the J end by 0 bases, with 4 bases between. CDR3: CASSQARSYNSPLHF. CDR3 bases: TGTGCCAGCAGCCAAGCGCGCTCCTATAATTCACCCCTCCACTTT.

V gene TRBV6-2 or TRBV6-3 combines with J gene TRBJ1-1; D may be TRBD1 (5 bases). Looked up from germline, CDR1 is MNHEY and CDR2 is SVGEGT. Between the trimmed V and J ends, which lost 5 bases and 3 bases, there was a span of 13 bases. The CDR3 extends over 14 amino acids. This CDR3 is CASSATGSYTEAFF. In DNA, the CDR3 is TGTGCCAGCAGTGCCACAGGCTCCTACACTGAAGCTTTCTTT.

The chain joins TRBV11-3 to TRBJ2-7; the match to TRBD1 covers 7 bases. CDR1 is SGHNT and CDR2 is YENEEA in the germline V gene. The CDR3 totals 16 residues. Trimming removed 0 bases from V and 5 bases from J; junction bases left unmatched: 10. CDR3 residues: CASSLEGRQGVDEQYF. The CDR3 DNA is TGTGCCAGCAGCTTAGAAGGCCGACAGGGAGTAGACGAGCAGTACTTC.

The chain recombines TRBV11-2 with TRBJ1-6, with D possibly TRBD1 on 5 matching bases. Trimming pared 1 base from V and 15 bases from J, leaving 19 bases between. The V gene's germline CDR1 is SGHAT and CDR2 FQNNGV. CDR3 length: 15 amino acids. CDR3 DNA: TGTGCCAGCAGCTTAGTGAAGGGGCGCGACGACGTCCTCCACTTT. Its translation is CASSLVKGRDDVLHF.

The CDR3, as DNA: TGTGCCAGCTCGCGGGACGGATTATCTTCACCCCTCCACTTT. Translated, it gives CASSRDGLSSPLHF. V gene TRBV18 combines with J gene TRBJ1-6, with D tentatively TRBD1 (5 bases). Germline V lookup: CDR1 KGHSH, CDR2 LQKENI. This CDR3 spans 14 amino acids. V shed 6 bases and J shed 9 bases, with 15 bases lying between them.